Listed below are T cell receptor beta chains from one sample, sequenced in a study of blood T cell repertoires in COVID-19. Libraries were prepared by immunoSEQ multiplex PCR; TCRdb keeps only in-frame clonotypes and omits some of them. The data show fewer than 85,000 clones, roughly 80% seen once. The source material was peripheral blood. The source is a woman over 75 with active or convalescent COVID-19. CDR3s include the opening cysteine and the closing phenylalanine or tryptophan. D genes are given only for firm matches. Only part of the rows carry a size: once, few, many, or a class if the clone is expanded.

J: TRBJ1-2
D: NA
size: NA
V: TRBV7-2
DNA: TGTGCCAGCAGCTTAGTGGCAGAAACTAAAATAATCTATGGCTACACCTTC
CDR3: CASSLVAETKIIYGYTF

J: TRBJ2-1
D: TRBD1
size: once
V: TRBV19
DNA: TGTGCCAGTAGTCCTCCCGGGACAGGGAAGGGTAATGAGCAGTTCTTC
CDR3: CASSPPGTGKGNEQFF

J: TRBJ2-3
D: TRBD2
size: NA
V: TRBV6-2/TRBV6-3
DNA: TGTGCCAGCAGCCCTCTAGGGCGGGGGAAAGATACGCAGTATTTT
CDR3: CASSPLGRGKDTQYF

J: TRBJ1-5
D: TRBD1
size: few
V: TRBV30
DNA: TGTGCCTGGAGTGCCACCCCACAGGGGGCAAATAGCAATCAGCCCCAGCATTTT
CDR3: CAWSATPQGANSNQPQHF

J: TRBJ2-7
D: TRBD1
size: NA
V: TRBV6-5
DNA: TGTGCCAGCAGTTACTTGACAGGGGGGACGTACGAGCAGTACTTC
CDR3: CASSYLTGGTYEQYF

J: TRBJ2-7
D: NA
size: NA
V: TRBV7-2
DNA: TGTGCCAGCAGCTTAAATTCAGTCTCCTACGAGCAGTACTTC
CDR3: CASSLNSVSYEQYF

J: TRBJ2-2
D: NA
size: few
V: TRBV11-3
DNA: TGTGCCAGCAGCACTAGCTGGGGGACCGACACCGGGGAGCTGTTTTTT
CDR3: CASSTSWGTDTGELFF

J: TRBJ2-5
D: TRBD2
size: NA
V: TRBV6-2/TRBV6-3
DNA: TGTGCCAGCAGTTCACTAGCGCCCTGGGAGACCCAGTACTTC
CDR3: CASSSLAPWETQYF

J: TRBJ2-3
D: NA
size: NA
V: TRBV6-1
DNA: TGTGCCAGCAGTGTCCAGGGCACAACCAGTACAGATACGCAGTATTTT
CDR3: CASSVQGTTSTDTQYF

J: TRBJ1-3
D: NA
size: NA
V: TRBV24-1
DNA: TGTGCCACCATGGCTGACTCTGGAAACACCATATATTTT
CDR3: CATMADSGNTIYF

J: TRBJ2-3
D: TRBD2
size: NA
V: TRBV6-5
DNA: TGTGCCAGCAGGGTTGGGGGGGGCACAGATACGCAGTATTTT
CDR3: CASRVGGGTDTQYF

J: TRBJ2-1
D: NA
size: once
V: TRBV6-5
DNA: TGTGCCAGCAGCCCCCAGGGCCTCCTCTACAATGAGCAGTTCTTC
CDR3: CASSPQGLLYNEQFF

J: TRBJ2-5
D: NA
size: NA
V: TRBV19
DNA: TGTGCCAGTAGTATACGCTCCAGGGGAGAGACCCAGTACTTC
CDR3: CASSIRSRGETQYF

J: TRBJ1-6
D: NA
size: NA
V: TRBV7-9
DNA: TGTGCCAGCAGCTTTTTAGCCATTGGCTCACCCCTCCACTTT
CDR3: CASSFLAIGSPLHF

J: TRBJ2-7
D: NA
size: NA
V: TRBV3-1/TRBV3-2
DNA: TGTGCCAGCAGCCAGACTACGGGGAGCGAGCAGTACTTC
CDR3: CASSQTTGSEQYF

J: TRBJ2-5
D: NA
size: NA
V: TRBV7-2
DNA: TGTGCCAGCAGCTCCTACAGGGCTCAAGAGACCCAGTACTTC
CDR3: CASSSYRAQETQYF

J: TRBJ2-3
D: TRBD2
size: NA
V: TRBV24-1
DNA: TGTGCCACCAGTGGGGCCGGGAACGAGCGGGGGTACACAGATACGCAGTATTTT
CDR3: CATSGAGNERGYTDTQYF

J: TRBJ1-5
D: TRBD1
size: NA
V: TRBV5-8
DNA: TGTGCCAGCAGCTTCCGGGGACAGGGCAATCAGCCCCAGCATTTT
CDR3: CASSFRGQGNQPQHF

J: TRBJ2-5
D: NA
size: NA
V: TRBV7-2
DNA: TGTGCCAGCAGCTTATTTGGGGCAAGAGAGACCCAGTACTTC
CDR3: CASSLFGARETQYF

J: TRBJ1-6
D: TRBD1
size: NA
V: TRBV19
DNA: TGTGCCAGTAGCAGGACAGGGGGTGATAATTCACCCCTCCACTTT
CDR3: CASSRTGGDNSPLHF

J: TRBJ2-5
D: TRBD1
size: NA
V: TRBV4-1
DNA: TGCGCCAGCAGCCCACGGGACAGGCAAGAGACCCAGTACTTC
CDR3: CASSPRDRQETQYF

J: TRBJ2-7
D: NA
size: once
V: TRBV5-1
DNA: TGCGCCAGCAGCTTTCGGGGACACCCTCTAGCGGCTGACTACTACGAGCAGTACTTC
CDR3: CASSFRGHPLAADYYEQYF

J: TRBJ2-5
D: NA
size: NA
V: TRBV24-1
DNA: TGTGCCACCCACTTCCAAGAGACCCAGTACTTC
CDR3: CATHFQETQYF

J: TRBJ2-6
D: TRBD1
size: once
V: TRBV27
DNA: TGTGCCAGCAGTCCGGGACAGGGAAGGGCTGGGGCCAACGTCCTGACTTTC
CDR3: CASSPGQGRAGANVLTF

J: TRBJ2-3
D: TRBD2
size: once
V: TRBV5-1
DNA: TGCGCCAGCAGCTTGACAGCGGCTAGCGGGATTAGTACGCAGTATTTT
CDR3: CASSLTAASGISTQYF

J: TRBJ2-1
D: NA
size: once
V: TRBV18
DNA: TGTGCCAGCTCACCGGACAGCTACAATGAGCAGTTCTTC
CDR3: CASSPDSYNEQFF

J: TRBJ2-2
D: NA
size: NA
V: TRBV4-3
DNA: TGCGCCAGCAGCCAAGATCTGTGGGGGCCCGGGGAGCTGTTTTTT
CDR3: CASSQDLWGPGELFF

J: TRBJ2-4
D: TRBD1
size: NA
V: TRBV20-1
DNA: TGCAGTAGTAGTGAGACAGGGAGAGAAATTCAGTACTTC
CDR3: CSSSETGREIQYF

J: TRBJ2-5
D: NA
size: NA
V: TRBV4-3
DNA: TGCGCCAGCAGCCAAGATTCGTCAGTCCAAGAGACCCAGTACTTC
CDR3: CASSQDSSVQETQYF

J: TRBJ1-2
D: NA
size: NA
V: TRBV5-4
DNA: TGTGCCAGCAGCCCTCCGGGGGTGGCTAGGTCCTACACCTTC
CDR3: CASSPPGVARSYTF

J: TRBJ1-5
D: NA
size: many
V: TRBV2
DNA: TGTGCCAGCAGTGTGGGCCAGGACTATAGCAATCAGCCCCAGCATTTT
CDR3: CASSVGQDYSNQPQHF

J: TRBJ1-6
D: NA
size: NA
V: TRBV19
DNA: TGTGCCAGCCGGGACCCTCAGGGACACTCACCCCTCCACTTT
CDR3: CASRDPQGHSPLHF

J: TRBJ2-1
D: NA
size: few
V: TRBV5-4
DNA: TGTGCCAGCAGCAACTATCGCGAGCAGTTCTTC
CDR3: CASSNYREQFF

J: TRBJ2-7
D: TRBD1
size: NA
V: TRBV5-1
DNA: TGCGCCAGCAGCTTGGCGCCCGACAGGGAGCGAGAGCAGTACTTC
CDR3: CASSLAPDREREQYF

J: TRBJ2-5
D: NA
size: NA
V: TRBV13
DNA: TGTGCCAGCAGCTCCAGGGTATGGGGGACCCAGTACTTC
CDR3: CASSSRVWGTQYF

J: TRBJ1-6
D: NA
size: NA
V: TRBV2
DNA: TGTGCCAGCAGTGACAGGACGGGAAATTCACCCCTCCACTTT
CDR3: CASSDRTGNSPLHF

J: TRBJ1-6
D: NA
size: few
V: TRBV6-6
DNA: TGTGCCAGCAGTTACTCAACCAGGGCAGATTCACCCCTCCACTTT
CDR3: CASSYSTRADSPLHF

J: TRBJ2-2
D: NA
size: NA
V: TRBV4-3
DNA: TGCGCCAGCAGCCAAGATCATGCGGCACTGAACACCGGGGAGCTGTTTTTT
CDR3: CASSQDHAALNTGELFF

J: TRBJ2-1
D: NA
size: NA
V: TRBV2
DNA: TGTGCCAGCAGTGAGGGGCCAATAGAAGCCCCTGAGCAGTTCTTC
CDR3: CASSEGPIEAPEQFF

J: TRBJ2-5
D: NA
size: NA
V: TRBV4-3
DNA: TGCGCCAGCAGCCAAGGTCCAGCAGCGGGCGGGACCCAGTACTTC
CDR3: CASSQGPAAGGTQYF

J: TRBJ2-7
D: TRBD2
size: NA
V: TRBV16
DNA: TGTGCCAGCAGCCAATCGGTGCTAGCGGGAGCGTGGTACGAGCAGTACTTC
CDR3: CASSQSVLAGAWYEQYF

J: TRBJ2-5
D: TRBD1
size: NA
V: TRBV6-5
DNA: TGTGCCAGTTCGGGACAGGGGGCGGGGGAGACCCAGTACTTC
CDR3: CASSGQGAGETQYF

J: TRBJ2-1
D: TRBD2
size: NA
V: TRBV5-1
DNA: TGCGCCAGCAGCTTGGGCCCTAGCGGGATCTACAATGAGCAGTTCTTC
CDR3: CASSLGPSGIYNEQFF

J: TRBJ1-1
D: NA
size: NA
V: TRBV6-5
DNA: TGTGCCAGCAGGATCACGCAGGGGGAAGCTTTCTTT
CDR3: CASRITQGEAFF

J: TRBJ2-7
D: TRBD2
size: NA
V: TRBV7-2
DNA: TGTGCCAGCAGCTTCTTAGCGGGGGGGGAGCAGTACTTC
CDR3: CASSFLAGGEQYF

J: TRBJ1-3
D: NA
size: NA
V: TRBV28
DNA: TGTGCCAGCTTCCCCACGGACACGTTTTCTGGAAACACCATATATTTT
CDR3: CASFPTDTFSGNTIYF

J: TRBJ1-2
D: NA
size: NA
V: TRBV5-1
DNA: TGCGCCAGCAGCTTGGCCGGCAGGGTCGGTGATGGCTACACCTTC
CDR3: CASSLAGRVGDGYTF

J: TRBJ2-4
D: NA
size: NA
V: TRBV30
DNA: TGTGCCTGGAGTGTAGGGCAGGGGAACATTCAGTACTTC
CDR3: CAWSVGQGNIQYF

J: TRBJ1-6
D: NA
size: NA
V: TRBV27
DNA: TGTGCCAGCAGTTTAGAGGCCGGAGGTTCACCCCTCCACTTT
CDR3: CASSLEAGGSPLHF

J: TRBJ2-7
D: NA
size: NA
V: TRBV10-3
DNA: TGTGCCATCAGCCCTTCCTCCTACGAGCAGTACTTC
CDR3: CAISPSSYEQYF

J: TRBJ2-7
D: TRBD2
size: NA
V: TRBV11-3
DNA: TGTGCCAGCAGCTCCCCGCGGGAGCCGGACTACGAGCAGTACTTC
CDR3: CASSSPREPDYEQYF

J: TRBJ2-2
D: NA
size: NA
V: TRBV29-1
DNA: TGCAGCGTCACAGGGCAGAACACCGGGGAGCTGTTTTTT
CDR3: CSVTGQNTGELFF

J: TRBJ1-2
D: TRBD1
size: once
V: TRBV30
DNA: TGTGCCTGGAGGGGGACAGGGTACTATGGCTACACCTTC
CDR3: CAWRGTGYYGYTF

J: TRBJ1-2
D: NA
size: NA
V: TRBV29-1
DNA: TGCAGCGTTTTGGTAACGGATGGCTACACCTTC
CDR3: CSVLVTDGYTF

J: TRBJ2-1
D: TRBD2
size: NA
V: TRBV5-4
DNA: TGTGCCAGCAGCCTGACGACCCTAGCGGGGAGTTACAATGAGCAGTTCTTC
CDR3: CASSLTTLAGSYNEQFF